This T cell receptor (beta chain) was identified in a study of glioma-infiltrating T cells. Study results and limitations: Very few CDR3 sequences were shared between tissue and blood. Non-neoplastic patients had below-expected tissue-blood divergence, while all gliomas exceeded expectation.

In its sample, this clonotype was seen a few times. Its matching antigen is unknown. The iRepertoire nested amplicon-rescue multiplex PCR amplified TCR alpha and beta CDR3s from RNA. One-step reverse transcription and amplification started from approximately 100-400 ng of tissue mRNA or PBMC total RNA. TCRdb independently ran MiXCR on the multiplex PCR reads; one entry per CDR3 protein. The sample comprises 150,000 to 200,000 distinct CDR3 sequences, more than 25% of which are singletons, and 20% to 25% rests with the top ten. Germline CDR1 reads LGHDT; CDR2 reads YNNKEL (reference sequence). V was cut by 3 bases and J by 3 bases, with 15 bases left in between. CDR3 length equals 15 residues.

V gene TRBV3-1 combines with J gene TRBJ2-7, with unresolved D. Sequencing was carried out using glioma tissue, nonneoplastic brain tissue, or PBMCs (not recorded which). This sequence was found in a human donor with low-grade glioma or glioblastoma, undergoing nonglioma brain surgery, or in good health (not recorded which). The CDR3 nucleotides read TGTGCCAGCAGCCATGTCTCAGACCTTAACTACGAGCAGTACTTC. Translation gives CASSHVSDLNYEQYF.